These T cell receptor beta chains were read from a single sample in a study of blood T cell repertoires in COVID-19. Using immunoSEQ multiplex PCR, the repertoire was profiled, and TCRdb retains in-frame clones only, with some absent. The sample yields approximately 200,000 clones, roughly 87% seen once. Source material: peripheral blood. All receptors derive from a man in his forties with active or convalescent COVID-19. Both conserved end residues are part of each CDR3. D genes are given only for firm matches. Clone size appears in some rows only: once, few, many, or a class for an expanded clone.

v_gene: TRBV28; j_gene: TRBJ2-7; d_gene: TRBD1; abundance: NA; CDR3aa: CASIGTGWYEQYF; CDR3nt: TGTGCCAGCATCGGGACAGGGTGGTACGAGCAGTACTTC
v_gene: TRBV9; j_gene: TRBJ2-1; d_gene: NA; abundance: NA; CDR3aa: CASNNAATASEYEQFF; CDR3nt: TGTGCCAGCAACAACGCAGCGACGGCTAGCGAGTATGAGCAGTTCTTC
v_gene: TRBV6-5; j_gene: TRBJ1-1; d_gene: TRBD1; abundance: NA; CDR3aa: CASSPDRGANTEAFF; CDR3nt: TGTGCCAGCAGCCCCGACAGGGGGGCGAACACTGAAGCTTTCTTT
v_gene: TRBV27; j_gene: TRBJ2-7; d_gene: NA; abundance: NA; CDR3aa: CASSTTGGGLTYEQYF; CDR3nt: TGTGCCAGCAGTACTACTGGCGGGGGCCTTACCTACGAGCAGTACTTC
v_gene: TRBV10-1; j_gene: TRBJ2-7; d_gene: TRBD2; abundance: NA; CDR3aa: CASRVPSGAVPYEQYF; CDR3nt: TGCGCCAGCAGAGTCCCTAGCGGGGCCGTACCCTACGAGCAGTACTTC
v_gene: TRBV27; j_gene: TRBJ1-3; d_gene: TRBD1; abundance: NA; CDR3aa: CASSLSTGSGNTIYF; CDR3nt: TGTGCCAGCAGTTTATCGACAGGGAGTGGAAACACCATATATTTT
v_gene: TRBV6-1; j_gene: TRBJ2-1; d_gene: NA; abundance: NA; CDR3aa: CASSDETGGNEQFF; CDR3nt: TGTGCCAGCAGTGACGAGACAGGAGGCAATGAGCAGTTCTTC
v_gene: TRBV2; j_gene: TRBJ2-1; d_gene: TRBD2; abundance: NA; CDR3aa: CASSDPGLAGSEFSYNEQFF; CDR3nt: TGTGCCAGCAGTGATCCGGGACTAGCGGGGTCCGAATTCTCCTACAATGAGCAGTTCTTC
v_gene: TRBV5-1; j_gene: TRBJ1-6; d_gene: NA; abundance: NA; CDR3aa: CASSWREASGSPLHF; CDR3nt: TGCGCCAGCAGCTGGAGGGAGGCGAGCGGTTCACCCCTCCACTTT
v_gene: TRBV6-1; j_gene: TRBJ1-1; d_gene: NA; abundance: NA; CDR3aa: CASSERETEAFF; CDR3nt: TGTGCCAGCAGTGAACGCGAGACTGAAGCTTTCTTT
v_gene: TRBV6-5; j_gene: TRBJ1-5; d_gene: TRBD1; abundance: NA; CDR3aa: CASRPRTGGGQPQHF; CDR3nt: TGTGCCAGCAGACCTCGGACAGGGGGTGGTCAGCCCCAGCATTTT
v_gene: TRBV28; j_gene: TRBJ2-5; d_gene: NA; abundance: once; CDR3aa: CASSSRRAPITQYF; CDR3nt: TGTGCCAGCAGTTCCCGGCGGGCCCCTATCACCCAGTACTTC
v_gene: TRBV9; j_gene: TRBJ2-7; d_gene: NA; abundance: NA; CDR3aa: CASSVGGGPEQYF; CDR3nt: TGTGCCAGCAGCGTTGGAGGGGGCCCCGAGCAGTACTTC
v_gene: TRBV30; j_gene: TRBJ2-2; d_gene: NA; abundance: NA; CDR3aa: CAWSVQTLNTGELFF; CDR3nt: TGTGCCTGGAGTGTACAGACATTGAACACCGGGGAGCTGTTTTTT
v_gene: TRBV4-1; j_gene: TRBJ2-7; d_gene: TRBD1; abundance: NA; CDR3aa: CASSHVLGQGPNEQYF; CDR3nt: TGCGCCAGCAGCCATGTCCTGGGACAGGGACCCAACGAGCAGTACTTC
v_gene: TRBV4-2; j_gene: TRBJ2-1; d_gene: NA; abundance: NA; CDR3aa: CASSQEGAGALYNEQFF; CDR3nt: TGTGCCAGCAGCCAAGAGGGGGCGGGGGCCCTTTACAATGAGCAGTTCTTC
v_gene: TRBV11-2; j_gene: TRBJ2-3; d_gene: TRBD1; abundance: NA; CDR3aa: CASSPGTGSTDTQYF; CDR3nt: TGTGCCAGCAGCCCCGGGACAGGGAGCACAGATACGCAGTATTTT
v_gene: TRBV10-3; j_gene: TRBJ2-1; d_gene: TRBD1; abundance: NA; CDR3aa: CAISTGTVRPNEQFF; CDR3nt: TGTGCCATCAGCACCGGGACAGTTAGACCCAATGAGCAGTTCTTC
v_gene: TRBV6-4; j_gene: TRBJ2-6; d_gene: NA; abundance: NA; CDR3aa: CASSDLPTSSGANVLTF; CDR3nt: TGTGCCAGCAGTGACCTACCTACGAGCTCTGGGGCCAACGTCCTGACTTTC
v_gene: TRBV7-8; j_gene: TRBJ2-2; d_gene: NA; abundance: NA; CDR3aa: CASSPPRTAYTGELFF; CDR3nt: TGTGCCAGCAGCCCACCTCGGACAGCTTACACCGGGGAGCTGTTTTTT
v_gene: TRBV6-5; j_gene: TRBJ2-2; d_gene: TRBD2; abundance: few; CDR3aa: CASSPLAGGTGELFF; CDR3nt: TGTGCCAGCAGTCCGCTAGCGGGAGGAACCGGGGAGCTGTTTTTT
v_gene: TRBV6-1; j_gene: TRBJ2-3; d_gene: TRBD1; abundance: NA; CDR3aa: CASSASPQYRGKEDTQYF; CDR3nt: TGTGCCAGCAGTGCTTCACCTCAATACAGGGGGAAGGAAGATACGCAGTATTTT
v_gene: TRBV19; j_gene: TRBJ2-7; d_gene: NA; abundance: NA; CDR3aa: CASSIVADTSYEQYF; CDR3nt: TGTGCCAGTAGTATAGTAGCGGACACGTCCTACGAGCAGTACTTC
v_gene: TRBV11-2; j_gene: TRBJ2-1; d_gene: TRBD2; abundance: NA; CDR3aa: CASSLQLAGNEQFF; CDR3nt: TGTGCCAGCAGCTTACAACTAGCGGGGAATGAGCAGTTCTTC
v_gene: TRBV4-1; j_gene: TRBJ1-1; d_gene: NA; abundance: NA; CDR3aa: CASSQIGVPPEAFF; CDR3nt: TGCGCCAGCAGCCAAATCGGAGTTCCGCCTGAAGCTTTCTTT
v_gene: TRBV7-8; j_gene: TRBJ2-7; d_gene: NA; abundance: NA; CDR3aa: CASSLGSFEQYF; CDR3nt: TGTGCCAGCAGCTTAGGTAGTTTCGAGCAGTACTTC
v_gene: TRBV4-1; j_gene: TRBJ2-1; d_gene: TRBD2; abundance: NA; CDR3aa: CASSQGLAGAYNEQFF; CDR3nt: TGCGCCAGCAGCCAAGGACTAGCGGGGGCCTACAATGAGCAGTTCTTC
v_gene: TRBV13; j_gene: TRBJ2-3; d_gene: NA; abundance: once; CDR3aa: CASSLYDRPGGPDTQYF; CDR3nt: TGTGCCAGCAGCCTATATGACAGGCCGGGGGGTCCAGATACGCAGTATTTT
v_gene: TRBV5-6; j_gene: TRBJ1-2; d_gene: TRBD1; abundance: NA; CDR3aa: CASSLAGGDLWNGYTF; CDR3nt: TGTGCCAGCAGTTTGGCAGGGGGCGATCTTTGGAATGGCTACACCTTC
v_gene: TRBV10-3; j_gene: TRBJ2-5; d_gene: NA; abundance: NA; CDR3aa: CAISEGGVETQYF; CDR3nt: TGTGCCATCAGTGAAGGGGGAGTGGAGACCCAGTACTTC
v_gene: TRBV6-2/TRBV6-3; j_gene: TRBJ2-4; d_gene: TRBD1; abundance: NA; CDR3aa: CASSPRGRLGQKNIQYF; CDR3nt: TGTGCCAGCAGTCCCCGGGGAAGATTGGGACAGAAAAACATTCAGTACTTC
v_gene: TRBV4-1; j_gene: TRBJ1-4; d_gene: TRBD1; abundance: NA; CDR3aa: CASSSRDRGEKLFF; CDR3nt: TGCGCCAGCAGCTCCCGGGACAGGGGAGAAAAACTGTTTTTT
v_gene: TRBV7-9; j_gene: TRBJ1-1; d_gene: NA; abundance: once; CDR3aa: CASSPGLNTEAFF; CDR3nt: TGTGCCAGCAGCCCGGGACTCAATACTGAAGCTTTCTTT
v_gene: TRBV6-5; j_gene: TRBJ1-1; d_gene: TRBD1; abundance: NA; CDR3aa: CASSRDRGRAAFF; CDR3nt: TGTGCCAGCAGTAGGGACAGGGGGCGCGCAGCTTTCTTT
v_gene: TRBV7-9; j_gene: TRBJ2-1; d_gene: TRBD1; abundance: NA; CDR3aa: CASSLETGGLNEQFF; CDR3nt: TGTGCCAGCAGCTTAGAGACAGGGGGTTTGAATGAGCAGTTCTTC